The TCR beta chain described here comes from a study of blood T cells in healthy people across ages (dated by TCRdb to the mid-2010s). For the wider study: Template switching captured roughly one uniquely barcoded TCR beta cDNA molecule per two T cells in model experiments. To track age-related changes in TCR beta repertoire diversity, the study relied on deep sequencing normalized with unique cDNA molecular identifiers. The donors were split into four age groups: young (average 16 years), middle-aged (around 37), aged (62) and long-lived (roughly 86). To avoid experimental bias, donors of different ages were spread randomly across the sequencing lanes. Two additional independent replicas of 1 million unique cDNA reads from the same blood draw were analyzed for two donors (one aged 18 to 30 and one aged 80 or older).

The germline V gene encodes CDR1 DFQATT and CDR2 SNEGSKA (reference sequence). CDR3 length: 15 amino acids, cysteine to phenylalanine. Kept here is only the CDR3 DNA, which spans 45 bases and is read in frame from base 1. The germline ends are 14 bases apart after V is trimmed by 2 bases and J by 4 bases. To note about this clonotype: Its antigen remains undetermined. It has no much larger one-base neighbor in the sample; base qualities were not kept.

Libraries were constructed by 5' RACE. These reads were obtained on an Illumina HiSeq 2500. A second PCR of roughly 7 to 12 cycles was run with a J-beta primer mix and a sample-barcoded 5' primer. A unique molecular identifier was introduced onto each TCR beta cDNA molecule by a template-switch 5' adaptor carrying 12 random nucleotides. Each sample yielded at least 3 million CDR3-containing paired-end reads. All of the RNA was converted into first-strand cDNA using the Mint cDNA synthesis kit, with a TRBC-specific oligonucleotide serving as the primer. Following uracil-DNA glycosylase treatment, all cDNA underwent a first 18-cycle PCR with the universal primers M1SS and BC2_uni_R. The authors processed their data as follows. Normalization of each sample was performed by random selection of 1 million high-quality reads, each carrying a distinct molecular identifier. Instead of being binned into consensus sequences, reads with shared molecular identifiers were discarded. MiTCR, set to a Q25 quality threshold and the strictest error-elimination algorithm, was used for CDR3 identification, clonotype clustering and error correction. A nonparametric unseen species model with Euler transformation was used to estimate lower-bound total TCR beta diversity. The raw public data were reprocessed by TCRdb itself: fastp quality trimming at Q25, MiXCR clonotype calling, in-frame beta chains only. Each record represents a unique CDR3 protein, reported with the most common genes and DNA among its rows. TCRdb assigned the V and J calls; the authors' analysis was not used. The sample table holds approximately 600,000 distinct CDR3 sequences, of which under 70% were seen once. 35% to 40% of the sample is taken by the ten largest.

Here is what the overall study found, with its caveats: The long-lived group showed more naive CD4+ T cells, fewer expanded clones and increased TCR diversity than the aged group, suggesting age selection. A strong correlation was found between observed TCR beta diversity and the percentage of naive T cells measured by flow cytometry. Observed TCR beta diversity per million T cells fell roughly linearly with age, and a significant reduction was already apparent by age about 43. Because profiling used bulk unsorted PBMCs, naive and antigen-experienced compartments could not be compared conclusively. Because the CMV infection status of the donors was unknown, age-related changes in expanded clonotypes may potentially have been confounded. Total diversity estimates from one million sequenced T cells were considered lower bounds and underestimates.

Donors were a few dozen systemically healthy Caucasian individuals from Russia aged roughly 6 to 100 years. About 9.1 milliliters of peripheral blood were collected from each donor into EDTA-treated Vacutainer tubes. Ficoll-Paque density-gradient centrifugation was used to isolate PBMCs, with at least 6.5 million per sample. Total RNA, at least 6 micrograms per sample, was extracted from PBMCs with Trizol reagent. For every donor, flow cytometry on a PBMC aliquot measured the percentage of naive CD45RAhigh/CD27high T cells. Sequencing used blood. Here the chain combines TRBV20-1 and TRBJ1-4; no D gene is confidently identified. The clonotype comes from a man aged 60 to 75 in good health. The CDR3 region: CSARSRTVVNEKLFF. The sequenced DNA: TGCAGTGCTAGATCCAGGACGGTAGTTAATGAAAAACTGTTTTTT.